This T cell receptor beta chain was sequenced for a study of shared clonotypes between healthy human individuals. Study-level points and caveats: Lower generation probabilities were found for non-shared clonotypes than for those shared by all four donors. The study generally estimated greater richness for naive than memory subsets.

The table came from immunoSEQ multiplex PCR; TCRdb's copy has only in-frame clones and leaves some out. The table records 2.5 million or so clones, approximately 94% of them present only once. The CDR3 is made up of 11 amino acids, end residues included. In germline, CDR1 is LNHDA, CDR2 SQIVND (reference sequence). This clone appeared once. Its antigen is not known. The final CDR3 position lacks the conserved phenylalanine or tryptophan, pointing to a likely read error. No DNA is shown, since the ends of the CDR3 on it are uncertain; the CDR3 is the one TCRdb lists. V and J are TRBV19 and TRBJ1-5; TRBD1 is the table's D call, not checked against the DNA. The TCR sequence derives from a young man in good health. Sequenced: naive CD4+ T cells sorted from blood. The subset here: CD45RA+ positively selected. The CDR3 region is CASRRGQGFYV.